This T cell receptor beta chain comes out of a study of blood T cell repertoires in COVID-19. On the study more broadly: Whether acute or convalescent, the COVID-19 samples came from the United States, Italy and Spain.

The CDR3 spans 14 residues. Germline V gene data show CDR1 as MDHEN and CDR2 as SYDVKM. Unmatched junction bases numbered 6, after V lost 8 bases and J lost 8 bases. In the original processing: The authors estimated nucleated cell counts from reference gene primer amplification. Using immunoSEQ multiplex PCR, the repertoire was profiled, and TCRdb retains in-frame clones only, with some absent. Clonal size and the V and J genes are those of that table, whereas D and trimming came from the DNA. The sample contains a few hundred thousand clones, roughly 84% of which appear only once. Sequenced input: peripheral blood. The V gene is TRBV28, the J gene TRBJ1-6, with 10 bases aligning to TRBD1. This receptor was taken from a woman aged 18-29 years with acute or convalescent COVID-19. CDR3 in amino acids: CASVRGTGDSPLHF. CDR3 sequence (DNA): TGTGCCAGCGTTAGGGGGACAGGGGATTCACCCCTCCACTTT.